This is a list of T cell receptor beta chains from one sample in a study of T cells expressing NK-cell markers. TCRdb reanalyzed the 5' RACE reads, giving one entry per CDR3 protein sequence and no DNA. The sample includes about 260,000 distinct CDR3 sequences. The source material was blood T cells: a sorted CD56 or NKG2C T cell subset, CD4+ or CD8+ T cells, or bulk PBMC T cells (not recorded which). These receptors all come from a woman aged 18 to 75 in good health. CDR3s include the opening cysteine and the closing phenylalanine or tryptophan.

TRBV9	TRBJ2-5	CASSGALSGGGETQYF
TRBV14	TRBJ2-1	CASSQERYGASYNEQFF
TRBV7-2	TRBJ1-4	CASSKQDMAAGLFF
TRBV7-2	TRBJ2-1	CASSRASGTYNEQFF
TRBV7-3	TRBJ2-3	CASSSGLITDTQYF
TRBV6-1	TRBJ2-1	CASRKVASGEQFF
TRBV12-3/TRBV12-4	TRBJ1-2	CASSLGVVGYTF
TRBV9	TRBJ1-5	CASSRSEDPRQPQHF
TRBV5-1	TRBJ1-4	CASSWSGTGFEKLFF
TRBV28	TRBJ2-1	CASSLGTSGIMF
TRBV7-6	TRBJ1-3	CASSLAIPTGLSGNTIYF
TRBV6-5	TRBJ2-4	CASSAGGNIQYF
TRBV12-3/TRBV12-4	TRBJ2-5	CASSSLAGGETQYF
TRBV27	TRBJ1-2	CASTAWGPDGYTF
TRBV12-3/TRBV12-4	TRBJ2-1	CASRTIAGGFNEQFF
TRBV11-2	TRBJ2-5	CASSLGTSGRVGQETQYF
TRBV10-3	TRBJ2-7	CAISGSLGIGPVEQYF
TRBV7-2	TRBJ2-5	CASARLAHKETQYF
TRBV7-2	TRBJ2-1	CASTRTGLRNEQFF
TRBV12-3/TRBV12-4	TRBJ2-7	CASSWGPSYEQYF
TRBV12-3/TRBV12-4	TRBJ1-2	CASSSSFGFGGSGGYTF
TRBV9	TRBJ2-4	CASSTAGSGAQYF
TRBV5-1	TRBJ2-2	CASSLADTNTGELFF
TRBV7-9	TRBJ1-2	CASSLAASSNYGYTF
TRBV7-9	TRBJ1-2	CASSFEGYGYTF
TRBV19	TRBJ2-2	CASSSQHDTGELFF
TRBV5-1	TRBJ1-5	CASSPTAGGSQPQHF
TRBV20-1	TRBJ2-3	CSAKLAGGPTDTQYF
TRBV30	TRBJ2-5	CAWSVRVGGETQYF
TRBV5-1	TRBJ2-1	CASSPEARITYNEQFF
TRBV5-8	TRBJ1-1	CASSLDGVLDTEAFF
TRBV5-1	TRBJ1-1	CASSLGASLNTEAFF
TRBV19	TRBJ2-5	CASSPGTSGRAFQETQYF
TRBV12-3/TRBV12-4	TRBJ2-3	CASSLDPALDTQYF
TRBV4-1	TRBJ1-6	CASSHPGQGPNNSPLHF
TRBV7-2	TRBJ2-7	CASSSRQGLRYYEQYF
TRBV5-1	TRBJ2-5	CASRSGTGFRETQYF
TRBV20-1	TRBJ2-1	CSARDRLAWYNEQFF
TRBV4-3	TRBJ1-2	CASSPNRGLYGYTF
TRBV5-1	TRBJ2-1	CASSPGTSPVEQFF
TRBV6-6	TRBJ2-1	CASRLPSGGQFF
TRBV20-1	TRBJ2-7	CSAGQGRIYEQYF
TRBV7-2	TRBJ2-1	CASSPPVWTSDPKDNEQFF